This T cell receptor (beta chain) came from a study of blood T cell repertoires in COVID-19. Study-level background: COVID-19 samples from acute and convalescent phases originated in the United States, Italy and Spain. T cells, B-cell-depleted T cells, or PBMCs supplied cDNA or gDNA.

In the source study's methods: Amplifying reference gene primers gave estimates of nucleated cell counts. Generated by immunoSEQ multiplex PCR, the TCRdb table keeps only in-frame clones and is missing some. The V and J calls and clone size were taken over from that table, and D and trimming were inferred from the DNA. Here the sample spans 540,000 or so clones, roughly 89% being singletons. Seattle participants joined during active infection and were tracked over time. Per the germline V gene, CDR1 is ENHRY and CDR2 is SYGVKD. The CDR3 is made up of 17 amino acids. V dropped 3 bases and J dropped 4 bases, with 21 bases sitting between them.

The origin of this receptor is a woman aged 50 to 65 with COVID-19, enrolled during active disease. The chain is built from TRBV10-3 and TRBJ1-1, with D perhaps TRBD1 (6 bases). Sequences were obtained from peripheral blood. The CDR3 nucleotides are TGTGCCATCAGTGACGGGGACATCGCGGCCCGGGGCACTGAAGCTTTCTTT. This translates into CAISDGDIAARGTEAFF.